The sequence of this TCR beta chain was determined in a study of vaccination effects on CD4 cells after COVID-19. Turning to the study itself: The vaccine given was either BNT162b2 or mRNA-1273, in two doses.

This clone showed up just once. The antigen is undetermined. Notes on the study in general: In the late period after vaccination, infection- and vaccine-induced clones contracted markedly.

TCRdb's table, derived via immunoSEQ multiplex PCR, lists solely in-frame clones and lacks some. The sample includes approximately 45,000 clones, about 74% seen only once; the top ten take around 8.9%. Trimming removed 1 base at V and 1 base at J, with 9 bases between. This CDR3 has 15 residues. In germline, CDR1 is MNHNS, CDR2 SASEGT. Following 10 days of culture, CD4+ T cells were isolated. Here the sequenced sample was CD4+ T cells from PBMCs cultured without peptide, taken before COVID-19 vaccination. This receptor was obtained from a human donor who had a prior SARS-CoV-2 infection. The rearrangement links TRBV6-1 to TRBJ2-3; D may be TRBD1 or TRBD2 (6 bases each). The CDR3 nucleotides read TGTGCCAGCAGTGAAGAGAGGGGGGGCACAGATACGCAGTATTTT. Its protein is CASSEERGGTDTQYF.